What follows describes a single TCR beta chain. These data are taken from a study of blood T cell repertoires in COVID-19. Trimming left V 5 bases short and J 5 bases short, with 18 bases between. The germline CDR1 and CDR2 sequences are MGHRA and YSYEKL. The CDR3 is 15 amino acids. Study processing details: Cell counts per sample came from amplifying reference gene primers. Using immunoSEQ multiplex PCR, the repertoire was profiled, and TCRdb retains in-frame clones only, with some absent. V and J calls and clone size are as listed in that table; D and trimming were resolved from the DNA. Found here are 90,000 or so clones, about two thirds of them singletons; the top ten hold 20% to 25%.

The sequence came from a woman aged 60-75 years in a cohort sampled during active or convalescent COVID-19. The V and J genes are TRBV4-1 and TRBJ1-2; D remains ambiguous. Sample: peripheral blood. The CDR3 DNA reads as TGCGCCAGCAGCTACCGTCCCCGGGGTGATTATGGCTACACCTTC. This translates into CASSYRPRGDYGYTF.